This T cell receptor beta chain was found in a study of T cell changes during pregnancy in multiple sclerosis. Profiling relied on immunoSEQ multiplex PCR, and the TCRdb table lists in-frame clones only, not all of them. Of about 81,000 clones listed, roughly 93% are singletons. Sequenced here: peripheral blood, sampled in the third trimester of pregnancy. The receptor was isolated from a female donor with multiple sclerosis, enrolled in a pregnancy study.

The CDR3 nucleotides read TGTGCCAGCAGACAGGACGGATACGAGCAGTACTTC. Translated: CASRQDGYEQYF. The chain couples TRBV7-9 to TRBJ2-7; D might be TRBD1 (5 bases). Looked up from germline, CDR1 is SEHNR and CDR2 is FQNEAQ (reference sequence). The CDR3 has 12 residues. V lost 6 bases and J lost 4, with 10 bases in between.